Below are 28 T cell receptor beta chains sequenced from a single sample in a study of T cells in Graves' hyperthyroidism and ophthalmopathy. TCR beta CDR3 sequences were amplified from RNA transcripts. An initial round of RT-PCR targeting the TCR CDR3 relied on the HTBI primer set. TCRdb called the multiplex PCR reads again in MiXCR, with one record for every CDR3 protein. The sample lists about 610,000 distinct CDR3 sequences, about 15% occurring once. Sequenced input: blood. The receptors shown here come from a woman in her forties with Graves' ophthalmopathy.

This clonotype appeared many times. The genes are TRBV6-1 and TRBJ1-5, with D perhaps matching TRBD1 (5 bases). Germline V lookup: CDR1 MNHNS, CDR2 SASEGT. The CDR3 totals 15 residues. V was pared by 4 bases and J by 2 bases, with 12 bases between. DNA for the CDR3: TGTGCCAGCAGTGGGGAGGCCAGGGGCAATCAGCCCCAGCATTTT. Protein: CASSGEARGNQPQHF.

This clonotype was recorded many times. The V call is TRBV19, the J call TRBJ1-1, with D unclear. V was trimmed by 5 bases and J by 1 base, leaving 8 bases between them. This CDR3 comprises 13 residues. From germline, CDR1 is LNHDA and CDR2 SQIVND (reference sequence). Written as DNA, the CDR3 is TGTGCCAGTAGTCTCCACGGGAACACTGAAGCTTTCTTT. It yields the protein CASSLHGNTEAFF.

This clonotype was recorded at least ten times. The chain is built from TRBV28 and TRBJ1-5, with a possible D match to TRBD1 (6 bases). The V gene lost 3 bases and the J gene lost 3 bases, with 15 bases spanning the gap. From germline, CDR1 is MDHEN and CDR2 SYDVKM. The CDR3 runs 16 residues. CDR3 protein: CASSFLRDTYNQPQHF. CDR3 nucleotide sequence: TGTGCCAGCAGTTTTCTGAGGGACACCTACAATCAGCCCCAGCATTTT.

Ten or more counts support this clonotype. This chain links TRBV12-3 or TRBV12-4 with TRBJ2-7; D tentatively reads TRBD1 or TRBD2 (6 bases each). The germline V and J ends were trimmed by 5 bases and 2 bases, with 16 bases remaining between them. The CDR3 has 15 residues. CDR3 residues: CASSGGGGGPYEQYF. CDR3 in DNA: TGTGCCAGCAGTGGAGGAGGTGGGGGGCCCTACGAGCAGTACTTC.

Only one count was recorded for this clonotype. The V call is TRBV6-4, the J call TRBJ1-5, with D perhaps TRBD1 (6 bases). In germline, CDR1 is MRHNA, CDR2 SNTAGT. The CDR3 runs 21 residues. Trimming stripped 5 bases from V and 3 bases from J, with 32 bases between. For the CDR3, the DNA is TGTGCCAGCAGTCTTCGCAACTGGACAGCTAAACATATTTCGATCAATCAGCCCCAGCATTTT. It is translated as CASSLRNWTAKHISINQPQHF.

This clonotype was recorded many times. This rearrangement joins TRBV6-1 to TRBJ2-7, with 7 bases lining up with TRBD1. The CDR3 sequence is 15 residues long. V shed 7 bases, J shed 4 bases, and the junction held 13 bases outside the gene matches. Germline V lookup: CDR1 MNHNS, CDR2 SASEGT. Here the CDR3 reads CASKGAQGRKYEQYF. The CDR3 nucleotides read TGTGCCAGCAAGGGGGCACAGGGAAGAAAATACGAGCAGTACTTC.

The J gene is TRBJ2-7, the V gene TRBV19; TRBD1 matches at 7 bases. J gave up 6 bases and V 5 bases, and 13 bases lay outside the gene matches. This CDR3 is built from 15 residues. The V gene's germline CDR1 is LNHDA and CDR2 SQIVND (reference sequence). Here the CDR3 reads CASSPETRQGSEQYF. The CDR3 DNA is TGTGCCAGTAGTCCAGAGACCAGACAGGGATCCGAGCAGTACTTC.

The J gene is TRBJ1-1, the V gene TRBV20-1; 10 bases align to TRBD1. CDR3 length equals 13 residues. In germline, CDR1 is DFQATT, CDR2 SNEGSKA (reference sequence). V shed 5 bases and J 4 bases; nucleotides not matched to a gene: 4. The CDR3 DNA is TGCAGTGCTGGCGGGACAGGGGCCACTGAAGCTTTCTTT. It specifies CSAGGTGATEAFF.

This clonotype was observed at least ten times. The J gene is TRBJ2-5, the V gene TRBV9; D possibly corresponds to TRBD1 (7 bases). V was cut by 0 bases and J by 5 bases, with 20 bases left in between. The CDR3 is 17 amino acids. Per germline, CDR1 SGDLS and CDR2 YYNGEE. The CDR3 DNA reads TGTGCCAGCAGCGTAGGAGGAGGGGGGACAGTGGGTGAGACCCAGTACTTC. Translating it yields CASSVGGGGTVGETQYF.

This clonotype was seen only a few times. The chain couples TRBV3-1 to TRBJ2-7; D perhaps matches TRBD2 (5 bases). Germline V gives CDR1 LGHDT, CDR2 YNNKEL (reference sequence). The CDR3 length is 16 residues. The V gene lost 4 bases and the J gene lost 3 bases, with 19 bases spanning the gap. The CDR3 sequence: CASSPGSGIKNYEQYF. The CDR3 DNA sequence: TGTGCCAGCAGCCCTGGATCGGGGATAAAGAACTACGAGCAGTACTTC.

There are many counts of this clonotype. The gene calls are TRBV28 and TRBJ1-2; a possible D gene is TRBD1 (6 bases). CDR3 length: 16 residues. From germline, CDR1 is MDHEN and CDR2 SYDVKM. The V gene lost 6 bases and the J gene lost 4 bases, with 21 bases spanning the gap. The CDR3 sequence is CASSFVDRRKSYGYTF. The CDR3 DNA follows: TGTGCCAGCAGCTTCGTTGACAGGCGGAAATCCTATGGCTACACCTTC.

This clonotype was recorded a few times. The chain joins TRBV7-3 to TRBJ2-7; D is uncertain. The germline V gene has CDR1 SGHTA and CDR2 FQGTGA. Trimming took 1 base from V and 0 from J, leaving 4 bases between them. The CDR3 is made up of 13 amino acids. CDR3 sequence: CASSLIPSYEQYF. DNA of the CDR3: TGTGCCAGCAGCTTAATTCCCTCCTACGAGCAGTACTTC.

The chain employs TRBV12-3 or TRBV12-4 and TRBJ2-5; D unclear. V was clipped by 0 bases and J by 4 bases, with 12 bases between them. The CDR3 loop spans 15 amino acids. CDR3 bases: TGTGCCAGCAGTTTAGCGACATCAAGGGTAGAGACCCAGTACTTC. Protein sequence: CASSLATSRVETQYF.

This clonotype was seen many times. The rearrangement joins TRBV7-2 to TRBJ1-2, with D uncertain. Between the trimmed V and J ends, which lost 0 bases and 5 bases, there was a span of 4 bases. The germline gives CDR1 SGHTA, CDR2 FQGNSA. The CDR3 length is 12 residues. CDR3 amino acids: CASSLAPYGYTF. The CDR3 DNA reads TGTGCCAGCAGCTTAGCCCCTTATGGCTACACCTTC.

This clonotype was seen a few times. The chain employs TRBV6-1 and TRBJ2-7; TRBD1 aligns across 7 bases. V lost 6 bases to trimming and J lost 4 bases; unmatched junction nucleotides: 9. This CDR3 has 14 residues. Germline V gene sequence: CDR1 MNHNS, CDR2 SASEGT. The CDR3: CASRTGTANYEQYF. CDR3 in DNA: TGTGCCAGCAGGACCGGGACAGCCAATTACGAGCAGTACTTC.

A note on this clonotype: A single base separates this from a much larger clone, so it may be a read error. The chain uses TRBV11-2 and TRBJ2-2, with TRBD2 identical over 9 bases. The germline V gene encodes CDR1 SGHAT and CDR2 FQNNGV. This CDR3 is 18 amino acids long. The V gene end was trimmed by 9 bases and the J gene end by 8 bases; junction bases not matched to a gene: 22. In DNA, the CDR3 is TGTGCCAGAAGCCCAGGAGGGAGCGGGAGGACCAGCCTAGGGGAGCTGTTTTTT. This encodes CARSPGGSGRTSLGELFF.

The gene calls are TRBV12-3 or TRBV12-4 and TRBJ1-2; 9 bases match TRBD1. Trimming removed 5 bases from V and 8 bases from J; junction bases left unmatched: 18. The CDR3 is 17 amino acids. CDR3 protein: CASSPTGQGYRREGYTF. The CDR3 DNA is TGTGCCAGCAGTCCGACGGGACAGGGCTACCGCCGGGAGGGCTACACCTTC.

This clonotype was observed many times. The rearrangement uses TRBV30 and TRBJ2-7; maybe TRBD2 (6 bases). Germline loops: CDR1 GTSNPN, CDR2 SVGIG (reference sequence). The CDR3 sequence is 13 residues long. Trimming took off 4 bases at V and 6 bases at J, with 16 bases between the two ends. The CDR3 DNA is TGTGCCTGGACCATGTATACGGGAGCCGAGCAGTACTTC. Protein: CAWTMYTGAEQYF.

This clonotype was counted only a few times. The CDR3 reads CASSPTRGNNEQYF. The CDR3 region has the DNA TGTGCCAGCAGCCCCACGAGGGGGAACAACGAGCAGTACTTC. The rearrangement links TRBV7-6 to TRBJ2-7, with a possible D match to TRBD1 (6 bases). Germline V gives CDR1 SGHVS, CDR2 FNYEAQ. There are 14 residues in the CDR3. V lost 5 bases, J lost 5 bases, and 16 bases lay in between. The full variable domain, in which reference TRBV7-6 and TRBJ2-7 provide the parts outside the CDR3, is GAGVSQSPRYKVTKRGQDVALRCDPISGHVSLYWYRQALGQGPEFLTYFNYEAQQDKSGLPNDRFSAERPEGSISTLTIQRTEQRDSAMYRCASSPTRGNNEQYFGPGTRLTVT.

This clonotype has a count of ten or more. CDR3 in DNA: TGTGCCAGCAGACCCACAGGTTACTCCTCTGGAAACACCATATATTTT. It encodes CASRPTGYSSGNTIYF. The chain combines TRBV6-5 with TRBJ1-3; tentative D call: TRBD1 (5 bases). V dropped 6 bases and J dropped 0 bases, with 15 bases sitting between them. CDR3 length: 16 amino acids. In germline, CDR1 is MNHEY, CDR2 SVGAGI.

This clonotype occurred many times. The chain couples TRBV28 to TRBJ1-5; a weak D match, TRBD1 (5 bases). The CDR3 contains 15 residues. Germline lookup yields CDR1 MDHEN and CDR2 SYDVKM. Trimming cost V 1 base and J 5 bases, with 12 bases left between them. This CDR3 reads CASSLSGTPYQPQHF. The CDR3 DNA reads as TGTGCCAGCAGTTTATCTGGGACGCCTTATCAGCCCCAGCATTTT.

This clonotype was recorded many times. The J gene is TRBJ2-2, the V gene TRBV2; D may match TRBD1 or TRBD2 (6 bases each). Germline assignment: CDR1 SNHLY and CDR2 FYNNEI. V gave up 9 bases and J gave up 4 bases, with 9 bases separating them. The CDR3 contains 12 residues. CDR3 amino acids: CAREGVTGELFF. CDR3 nucleotides: TGTGCCAGGGAGGGGGTCACCGGGGAGCTGTTTTTT.

CDR3 region: CASSLDPSLAGVSNEQFF. For the CDR3, the DNA is TGTGCCAGCAGCTTAGATCCCTCCTTAGCGGGAGTTTCAAATGAGCAGTTCTTC. The V call is TRBV11-3, the J call TRBJ2-1, with 9 bases that match TRBD2. Per the germline V gene, CDR1 is SGHNT and CDR2 is YENEEA. The CDR3 is 18 amino acids. The J segment lost 7 bases and the V segment lost 0 bases, leaving 13 bases of the junction unmatched.

The chain joins TRBV11-2 to TRBJ2-2; TRBD1 matches at 7 bases. J was trimmed by 3 bases and V by 4 bases; bases with no gene match: 5. This CDR3 is built from 15 residues. Germline loops: CDR1 SGHAT, CDR2 FQNNGV. CDR3 in DNA: TGTGCCAGCAGCTCCCGGGACAGATACACCGGGGAGCTGTTTTTT. This codes for CASSSRDRYTGELFF.

In its sample, this clonotype was seen many times. The gene calls are TRBV30 and TRBJ2-2; 9 bases are shared with TRBD2. Germline values: CDR1 GTSNPN, CDR2 SVGIG (reference sequence). This CDR3 has 17 residues. Unmatched junction bases numbered 8, after V lost 0 bases and J lost 3 bases. The CDR3 region has the DNA TGTGCCTGGAGTGTAGGGCGGACTAGCGTCGACACCGGGGAGCTGTTTTTT. Translating gives CAWSVGRTSVDTGELFF.

A few counts support this clonotype. The V call is TRBV20-1, the J call TRBJ2-7; D is undetermined. Germline lookup yields CDR1 DFQATT and CDR2 SNEGSKA (reference sequence). Between the trimmed V and J ends, which lost 6 bases and 3 bases, there was a span of 18 bases. This CDR3 comprises 14 residues. CDR3 sequence (DNA): TGCAGTGCAGAGAATGCTCAGTCGAACTACGAGCAGTACTTC. As protein: CSAENAQSNYEQYF.

This clonotype showed up many times. The chain links TRBV7-2 to TRBJ2-2, with TRBD2 identical over 9 bases. Germline lookup yields CDR1 SGHTA and CDR2 FQGNSA. Trimming at V came to 5 bases and at J to 6 bases, leaving 19 bases not matched to a gene. CDR3 length: 19 residues. CDR3 DNA: TGTGCCAGCAGCCCTACCCGAGAAGGCCCGGGACTAGCTCCCGGGGAGCTGTTTTTT. The encoded protein is CASSPTREGPGLAPGELFF.

This rearrangement joins TRBV6-5 to TRBJ2-3; D is unclear. The CDR3 contains 14 residues. Trimming pared 1 base from V and 4 bases from J, leaving 9 bases between. Germline loops: CDR1 MNHEY, CDR2 SVGAGI. The CDR3 loop is CASSYFKTADTQYF. The CDR3 DNA reads TGTGCCAGCAGTTACTTCAAGACGGCAGATACGCAGTATTTT.